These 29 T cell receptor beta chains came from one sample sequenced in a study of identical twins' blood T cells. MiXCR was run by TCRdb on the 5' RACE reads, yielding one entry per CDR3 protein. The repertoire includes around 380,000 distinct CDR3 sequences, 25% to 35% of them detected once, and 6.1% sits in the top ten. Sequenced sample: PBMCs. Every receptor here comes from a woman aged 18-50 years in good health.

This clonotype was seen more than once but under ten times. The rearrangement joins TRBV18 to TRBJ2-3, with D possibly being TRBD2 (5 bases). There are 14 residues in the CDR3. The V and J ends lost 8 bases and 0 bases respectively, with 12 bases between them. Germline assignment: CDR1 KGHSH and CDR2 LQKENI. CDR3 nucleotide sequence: TGTGCCAGCGCAGACTACACTAGCACAGATACGCAGTATTTT. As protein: CASADYTSTDTQYF.

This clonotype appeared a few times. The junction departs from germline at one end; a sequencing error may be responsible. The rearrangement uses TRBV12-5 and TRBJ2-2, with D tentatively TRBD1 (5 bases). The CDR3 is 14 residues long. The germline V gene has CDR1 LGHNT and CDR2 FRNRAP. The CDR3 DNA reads TGTGCCAGTGGTTTGCAGGGATACACCGGGGAGCTGTTTTTT. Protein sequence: CASGLQGYTGELFF.

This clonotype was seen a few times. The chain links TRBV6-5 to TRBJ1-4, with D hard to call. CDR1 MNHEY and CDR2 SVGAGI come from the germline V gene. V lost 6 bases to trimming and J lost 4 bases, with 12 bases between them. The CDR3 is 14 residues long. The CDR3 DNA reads TGTGCCAGCAGCATCGGGTTAAATAATGAAAAACTGTTTTTT. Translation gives CASSIGLNNEKLFF.

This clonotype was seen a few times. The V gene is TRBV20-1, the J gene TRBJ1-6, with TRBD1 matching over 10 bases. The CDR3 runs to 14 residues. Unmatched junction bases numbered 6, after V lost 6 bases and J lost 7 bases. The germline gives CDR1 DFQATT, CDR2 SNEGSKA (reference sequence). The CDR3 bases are TGCAGTGCGGGGACAGGGGATGGCAATTCACCCCTCCACTTT. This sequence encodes CSAGTGDGNSPLHF.

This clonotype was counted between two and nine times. The CDR3: CSVEVASGTSYNEQFF. CDR3 DNA: TGCAGCGTTGAAGTCGCCTCGGGAACCTCCTACAATGAGCAGTTCTTC. The J gene is TRBJ2-1, the V gene TRBV29-1, with D maybe TRBD2 (5 bases). The germline V and J ends were trimmed by 1 base and 0 bases, with 13 bases remaining between them. Per germline, CDR1 SQVTM and CDR2 ANQGSEA. The CDR3 is 16 amino acids.

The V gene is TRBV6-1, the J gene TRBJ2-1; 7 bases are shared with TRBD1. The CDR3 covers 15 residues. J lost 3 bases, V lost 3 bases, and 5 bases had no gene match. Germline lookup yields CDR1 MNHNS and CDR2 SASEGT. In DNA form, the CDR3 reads TGTGCCAGCAGTGATCAGGGGGAAGACTACAATGAGCAGTTCTTC. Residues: CASSDQGEDYNEQFF.

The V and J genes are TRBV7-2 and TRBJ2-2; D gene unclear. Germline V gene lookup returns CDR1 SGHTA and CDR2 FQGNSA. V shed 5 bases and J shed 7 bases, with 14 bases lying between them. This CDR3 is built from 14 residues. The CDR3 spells CASSRHARNGELFF. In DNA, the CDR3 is TGTGCCAGCAGCCGTCACGCCCGGAACGGGGAGCTGTTTTTT.

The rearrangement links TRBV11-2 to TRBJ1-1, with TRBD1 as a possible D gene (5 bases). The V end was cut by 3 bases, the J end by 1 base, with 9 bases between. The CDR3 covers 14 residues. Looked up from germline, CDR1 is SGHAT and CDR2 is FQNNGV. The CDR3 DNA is TGTGCCAGCAGCTTGGAGACAGCGAACACTGAAGCTTTCTTT. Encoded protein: CASSLETANTEAFF.

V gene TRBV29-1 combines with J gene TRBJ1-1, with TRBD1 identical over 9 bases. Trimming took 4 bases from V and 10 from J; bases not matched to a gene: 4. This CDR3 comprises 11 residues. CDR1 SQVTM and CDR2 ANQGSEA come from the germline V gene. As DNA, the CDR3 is TGCAGCGTTGGGGAGGGACAGGGAGCTTTCTTT. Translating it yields CSVGEGQGAFF. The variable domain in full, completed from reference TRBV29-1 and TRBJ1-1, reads SAVISQKPSRDICQRGTSLTIQCQVDSQVTMMFWYRQQPGQSLTLIATANQGSEATYESGFVIDKFPISRPNLTFSTLTVSNMSPEDSSIYLCSVGEGQGAFFGQGTRLTVV.

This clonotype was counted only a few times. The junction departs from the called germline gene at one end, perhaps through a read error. CDR3 DNA: TGTGCCACCAGCAACAGGGGCAGAGTCGACGAGCAGTACTTC. Protein sequence: CATSNRGRVDEQYF. The chain uses TRBV3-1 and TRBJ2-7; 7 positions match TRBD1. The CDR3 spans 14 residues. CDR1 and CDR2 from the germline V gene are LGHDT and YNNKEL (reference sequence).

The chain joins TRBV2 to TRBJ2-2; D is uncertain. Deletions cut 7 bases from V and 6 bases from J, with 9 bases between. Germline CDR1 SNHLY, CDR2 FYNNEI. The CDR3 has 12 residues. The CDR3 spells CASTVGAGELFF. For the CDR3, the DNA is TGTGCCAGCACCGTTGGTGCCGGGGAGCTGTTTTTT.

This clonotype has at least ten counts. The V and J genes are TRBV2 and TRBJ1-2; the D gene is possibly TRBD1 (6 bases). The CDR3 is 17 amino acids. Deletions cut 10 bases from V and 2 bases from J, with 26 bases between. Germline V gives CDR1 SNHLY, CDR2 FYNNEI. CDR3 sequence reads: CATPTEDSRSPNYGYTF. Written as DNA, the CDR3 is TGTGCCACCCCGACAGAGGACAGTCGATCGCCGAACTATGGCTACACCTTC.

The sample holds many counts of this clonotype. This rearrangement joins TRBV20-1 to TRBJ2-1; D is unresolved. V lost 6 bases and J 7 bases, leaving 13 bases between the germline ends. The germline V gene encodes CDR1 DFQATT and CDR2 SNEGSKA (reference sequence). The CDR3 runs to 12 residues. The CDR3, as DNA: TGCAGTGCCCAAGAAATAAGGAATGAGCAGTTCTTC. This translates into CSAQEIRNEQFF.

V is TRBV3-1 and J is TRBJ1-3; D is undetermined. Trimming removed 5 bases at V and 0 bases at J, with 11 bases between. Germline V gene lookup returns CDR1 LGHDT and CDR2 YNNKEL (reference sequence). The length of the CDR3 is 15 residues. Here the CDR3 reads CASSFRSYSGNTIYF. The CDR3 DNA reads TGTGCCAGCAGCTTCCGCTCATACTCTGGAAACACCATATATTTT. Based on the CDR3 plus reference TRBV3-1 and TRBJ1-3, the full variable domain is DTAVSQTPKYLVTQMGNDKSIKCEQNLGHDTMYWYKQDSKKFLKIMFSYNNKELIINETVPNRFSPKSPDKAHLNLHINSLELGDSAVYFCASSFRSYSGNTIYFGEGSWLTVV.

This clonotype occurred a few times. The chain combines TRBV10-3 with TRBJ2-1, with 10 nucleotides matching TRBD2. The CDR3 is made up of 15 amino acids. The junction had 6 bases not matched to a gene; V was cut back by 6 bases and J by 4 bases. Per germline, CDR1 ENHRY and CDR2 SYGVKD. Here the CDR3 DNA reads TGTGCCATCAGAAGTAGCGGGGGGATATACAATGAGCAGTTCTTC. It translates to CAIRSSGGIYNEQFF.

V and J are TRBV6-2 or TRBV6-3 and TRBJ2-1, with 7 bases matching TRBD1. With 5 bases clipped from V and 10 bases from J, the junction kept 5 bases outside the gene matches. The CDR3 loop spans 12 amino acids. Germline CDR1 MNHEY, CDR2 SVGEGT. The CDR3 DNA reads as TGTGCCAGCAGTCGACGACAGGGAGAGCAGTTCTTC. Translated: CASSRRQGEQFF.

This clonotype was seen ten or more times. The CDR3 spells CAIMTAGNTIYF. DNA for the CDR3: TGTGCCATCATGACCGCCGGAAACACCATATATTTT. The V gene is TRBV10-3, the J gene TRBJ1-3; D ambiguous. Germline V lookup: CDR1 ENHRY, CDR2 SYGVKD. The length of the CDR3 is 12 residues. V shed 7 bases and J shed 4 bases, with 8 bases lying between them.

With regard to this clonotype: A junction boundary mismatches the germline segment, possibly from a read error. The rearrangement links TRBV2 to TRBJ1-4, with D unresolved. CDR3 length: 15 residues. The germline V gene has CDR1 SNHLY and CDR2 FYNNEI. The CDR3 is CASSDLGTTNEKLFF. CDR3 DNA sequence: TGTGCCAGCAGTGATCTTGGCACAACTAATGAAAAGCTGTTTTTT.

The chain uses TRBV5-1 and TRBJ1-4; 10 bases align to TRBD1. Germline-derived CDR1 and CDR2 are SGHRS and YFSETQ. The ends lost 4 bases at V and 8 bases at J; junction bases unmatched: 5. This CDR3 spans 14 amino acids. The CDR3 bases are TGCGCCAGCAGCGTGACAGGGGGCCTCGAAAAACTGTTTTTT. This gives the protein CASSVTGGLEKLFF.

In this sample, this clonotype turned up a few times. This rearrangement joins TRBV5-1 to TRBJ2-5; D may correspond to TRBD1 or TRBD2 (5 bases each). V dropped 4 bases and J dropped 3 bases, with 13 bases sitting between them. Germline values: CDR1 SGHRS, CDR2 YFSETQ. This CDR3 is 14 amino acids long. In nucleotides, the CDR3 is TGCGCCAGCAGCGTTGAGGGGAGTAAAGAGACCCAGTACTTC. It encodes CASSVEGSKETQYF.

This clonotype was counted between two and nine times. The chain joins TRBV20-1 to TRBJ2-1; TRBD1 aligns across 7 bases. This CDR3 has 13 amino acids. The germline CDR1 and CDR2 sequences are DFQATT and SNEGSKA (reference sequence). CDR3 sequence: CSHLKDRDNEQFF. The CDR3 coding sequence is TGCAGCCACCTAAAAGACAGGGACAATGAGCAGTTCTTC.

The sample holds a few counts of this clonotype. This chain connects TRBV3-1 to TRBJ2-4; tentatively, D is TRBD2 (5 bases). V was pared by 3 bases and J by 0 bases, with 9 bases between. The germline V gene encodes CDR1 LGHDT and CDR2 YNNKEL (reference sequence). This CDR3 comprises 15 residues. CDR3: CASSHPRGAKNIQYF. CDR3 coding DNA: TGTGCCAGCAGCCATCCCCGGGGAGCCAAAAACATTCAGTACTTC.

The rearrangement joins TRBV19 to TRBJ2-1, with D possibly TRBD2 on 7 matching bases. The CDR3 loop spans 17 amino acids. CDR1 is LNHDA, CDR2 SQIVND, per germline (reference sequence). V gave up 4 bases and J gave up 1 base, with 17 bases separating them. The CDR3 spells CASSRVRGARSYNEQFF. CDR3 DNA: TGTGCCAGTAGTAGGGTCCGGGGGGCGAGGTCCTACAATGAGCAGTTCTTC.

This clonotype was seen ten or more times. CDR3 DNA sequence: TGTGCCAGCAGCCAATTAGGAGGGTCGTACACCATATATTTT. Its protein product is CASSQLGGSYTIYF. V usage is TRBV3-1 and J usage is TRBJ1-3; no clear D. Trimming took off 2 bases at V and 8 bases at J, with 13 bases between the two ends. The CDR3 sequence is 14 residues long. Germline V gene data show CDR1 as LGHDT and CDR2 as YNNKEL (reference sequence).

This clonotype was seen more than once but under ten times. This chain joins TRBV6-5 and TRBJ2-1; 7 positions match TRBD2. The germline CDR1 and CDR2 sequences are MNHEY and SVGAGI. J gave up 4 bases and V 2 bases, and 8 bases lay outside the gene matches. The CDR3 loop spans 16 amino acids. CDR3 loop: CASSYDTGLTYNEQFF. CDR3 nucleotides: TGTGCCAGCAGTTACGATACGGGACTAACTTACAATGAGCAGTTCTTC.

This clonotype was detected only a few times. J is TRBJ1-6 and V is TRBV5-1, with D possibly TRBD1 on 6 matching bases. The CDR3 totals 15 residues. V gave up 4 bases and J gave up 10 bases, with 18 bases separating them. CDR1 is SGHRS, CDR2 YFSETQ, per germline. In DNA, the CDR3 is TGCGCCAGCAGCCCTTTACAGGGATGGGGCTCACCCCTCCACTTT. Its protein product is CASSPLQGWGSPLHF.

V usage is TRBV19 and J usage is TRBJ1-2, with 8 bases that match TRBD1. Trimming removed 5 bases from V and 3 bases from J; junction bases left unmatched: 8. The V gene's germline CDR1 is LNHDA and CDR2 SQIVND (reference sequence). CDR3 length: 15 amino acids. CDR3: CASSPRTGRHYGYTF. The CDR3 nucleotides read TGTGCCAGTAGTCCGCGGACAGGGAGGCACTATGGCTACACCTTC.

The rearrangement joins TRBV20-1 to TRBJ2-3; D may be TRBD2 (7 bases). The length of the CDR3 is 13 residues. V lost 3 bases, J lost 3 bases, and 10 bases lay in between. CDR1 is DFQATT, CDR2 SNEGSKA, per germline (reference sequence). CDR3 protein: CSASGGPTDTQYF. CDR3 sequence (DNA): TGCAGTGCTAGCGGGGGGCCAACAGATACGCAGTATTTT.

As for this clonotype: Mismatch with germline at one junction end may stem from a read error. Here the CDR3 DNA reads TGTGCCAGCAGTGAATCAGGGTACCTCTATGACTACACCTTC. This codes for CASSESGYLYDYTF. The genes are TRBV25-1 and TRBJ1-2, with D maybe TRBD1 (5 bases). Germline V gene sequence: CDR1 MGHDK, CDR2 SYGVNS. The CDR3 extends over 14 amino acids.